Listed below are T cell receptor beta chains from one sample, sequenced in a study of shared clonotypes between healthy human individuals. The protocol was immunoSEQ multiplex PCR, while the TCRdb copy is restricted to in-frame clones and leaves out a portion. The data show under 2,000,000 clones, about 94% seen once. Sequences were obtained from naive CD8+ T cells sorted from blood. These receptor sequences come from a young man in good health. Both conserved end residues are part of each CDR3. The D gene is left open where the match is weak.

j_gene	v_gene	d_gene	CDR3aa
TRBJ2-3	TRBV6-6	TRBD2	CASSYEREGSDTQYF
TRBJ1-5	TRBV28	-	CASSLGEGLQPQHF
TRBJ2-3	TRBV11-2	-	CASSLDGGTDTQYF
TRBJ1-1	TRBV4-1	-	CASSQGVGTNTEAFF
TRBJ1-4	TRBV7-2	-	CASSKQQSNEKLFF
TRBJ2-1	TRBV30	TRBD2	CAWSLGGDEQFF
TRBJ1-1	TRBV4-3	-	CASSQDAGENTEAFF
TRBJ1-5	TRBV27	TRBD1	CASSLTGFSNQPQHF
TRBJ2-2	TRBV9	-	CASSVEKVMTGELFF
TRBJ2-1	TRBV6-1	TRBD2	CASSEGLAGPYNEQFF
TRBJ2-2	TRBV7-9	-	CASSLDLNTGELFF
TRBJ1-1	TRBV27	TRBD1	CASKYPPQGAHTEAFF
TRBJ2-3	TRBV7-3	-	CASSWDTFTDTQYF
TRBJ2-2	TRBV5-4	-	CASTDVTGELFF
TRBJ2-3	TRBV7-9	-	CASSLGGSRDLTDTQYF
TRBJ2-1	TRBV27	TRBD2	CASSPGGPGRNEQFF
TRBJ1-5	TRBV30	-	CAWSVPESTKPQHF
TRBJ2-3	TRBV27	-	CASSTGLADTQYF
TRBJ2-1	TRBV7-6	TRBD1	CASSPRAGQGPHNEQFF
TRBJ2-5	TRBV6-5	-	CASSYPRGAEGETQYF
TRBJ1-2	TRBV9	-	CASSVFTSTIYGYTF
TRBJ2-2	TRBV11-2	-	CASSFGPKNTGELFF
TRBJ2-3	TRBV9	-	CASSVSGGTDTQYF
TRBJ2-1	TRBV5-1	-	CASSLAQGRLHEQFF
TRBJ2-2	TRBV11-3	TRBD1	CASSPYGQVGWHTGELFF
TRBJ2-7	TRBV27	TRBD2	CASSSQSGTSSEQYF